Described below is a single T cell receptor (beta chain) sequence and its context. The antigen it binds to is not known. The germline V gene gives CDR1 as SGHRS and CDR2 as YFSETQ. The CDR3 holds 15 amino acids from the cysteine to the phenylalanine. No DNA is recorded. The sample is drawn from a study of T cell clusters in autoimmune cytopenias (dated by TCRdb to the late 2010s). Turning to the overall study: Per sample, TRB sequencing gave a median depth of roughly 52,000 reads and a median of approximately 2,500 distinct TRB clonotypes. Peripheral blood TRB and IGH repertoires were sequenced in autoimmune cytopenia patients at active disease and during treatment follow-up, alongside healthy, CLL and autoimmune hepatitis controls. The study was designed to test whether a disease-specific immune repertoire signature usable as a blood-based biomarker is carried by autoimmune cytopenia patients.

Multiplex PCR with a touch-down protocol amplified TRB rearrangements, with the TRB-A and TRB-B primer pools combined in a single tube. Two consecutive PCR reactions with Phusion HS II polymerase added Illumina adapters and sample indices to the amplicons. The amplicons were purified from gel with the NucleoSpin Gel and PCR Clean-up kit, after which the amplicons were quantified by Qubit and checked for quality on an Agilent 2100 Bioanalyzer. Libraries were sequenced on an Illumina MiSeq using 600-cycle, single-indexed, paired-end runs. From the authors' description of their analysis: MiXCR version 2.1.12 with the default MiXCR reference library was used to align and assemble TRB reads. A clone was defined by each unique CDR3 nucleotide sequence, and analysis was restricted to productive sequences with at least two reads. Repertoire diversity was assessed with alpha-parameterized diversity profiles (alpha 0 to 5), including the Shannon (alpha 1) and Simpson (alpha 2) indices, which were computed with an R script. Combinatorial TRB VJ usage was computed with the tcR package and compared between cohorts by principal component analysis with ade4. GLIPH was used to cluster TCRbeta CDR3s in pairs of cohorts matched for age and read depth, and a Wilcoxon test was used to compare cluster frequencies. TCRdb reprocessed the reads, and each CDR3 protein sequence is entered once, without DNA. The V and J calls and clone size are TCRdb's, not the authors'. The table for this sample records some 4,500 distinct CDR3 sequences. Around 8.5% of the sample goes to the ten largest clones.

General findings and caveats noted by the study authors: In the comparison of secondary cytopenia with CLL, no cluster-lack signature showed up, apparently because the dominant lymphoma-associated repertoire masked the signature. The T cell clusters were only ever defined in silico, so experimental validation of their functional role was still needed. Compared with active autoimmune hepatitis patients, healthy donors had almost three times as many exclusive TRB clusters, a finding consistent with an autoimmunity-wide signature. GLIPH suggested that primary autoimmune cytopenia patients lacked physiological T cell clusters: 40 to 60 clusters were exclusive to healthy donors versus some 16 exclusive to patients. TRB repertoire shifts, with less even repertoires observed in secondary cytopenia and CLL, were mostly attributed to lymphoma bias rather than autoimmunity.

For each sample, TRB amplification used about 0.25 ug of peripheral blood genomic DNA, equal to some 37,000 genome equivalents. Source material: peripheral blood. This receptor was taken from a human donor with an autoimmune cytopenia or autoimmune hepatitis (not recorded which). The chain is assembled from TRBV5-1 and TRBJ2-2. CDR3 protein: CASSLSYPTGRELFF.